Below are 8 T cell receptor beta chains sequenced from a single sample in a study of blood T cell repertoires in COVID-19. The method was immunoSEQ multiplex PCR; TCRdb's version includes in-frame clones alone and lacks a portion of them. The top ten hold roughly 28% of the sample, which has tens of thousands of clones, about 91% seen once. The specimen sequenced was peripheral blood. These receptors all stem from a man at least 80 years old with acute or convalescent COVID-19.

The V and J genes are TRBV4-1 and TRBJ1-1; the D is unclear. The CDR3 consists of 15 residues. The germline V gene has CDR1 MGHRA and CDR2 YSYEKL. Trimming left V 1 base short and J 1 base short, with 10 bases between. The CDR3 nucleotides read TGCGCCAGCAGCCAAGGACAAGCCTCGAACACTGAAGCTTTCTTT. Protein: CASSQGQASNTEAFF.

The chain links TRBV2 to TRBJ2-3, with a weak D call TRBD2 (5 bases). Trimming removed 4 bases at V and 7 bases at J, with 18 bases between. The germline gives CDR1 SNHLY, CDR2 FYNNEI. The CDR3 loop spans 15 amino acids. CDR3 amino acids: CASSAGRAREYTQYF. The CDR3 DNA sequence: TGTGCCAGCAGTGCCGGCCGGGCCCGGGAATATACGCAGTATTTT.

The J gene is TRBJ1-6, the V gene TRBV29-1; D gene uncertain. Trimming removed 1 base at V and 10 bases at J, with 11 bases between. The CDR3 is 13 residues long. CDR1 and CDR2 (germline): SQVTM, ANQGSEA. CDR3 DNA: TGCAGCGTTGAAGTTATTCGGGGATCACCCCTCCACTTT. Protein product: CSVEVIRGSPLHF.

This chain joins TRBV5-1 and TRBJ2-7; D is ambiguous. The CDR3 covers 11 residues. Germline V lookup: CDR1 SGHRS, CDR2 YFSETQ. V dropped 4 bases and J dropped 1 base, with 3 bases sitting between them. CDR3 sequence: CASSHSYEQYF. In DNA form, the CDR3 reads TGCGCCAGCAGCCATTCCTACGAGCAGTACTTC.

V is TRBV28 and J is TRBJ1-1; D possibly corresponds to TRBD1 (5 bases). Germline assignment: CDR1 MDHEN and CDR2 SYDVKM. Trimming stripped 1 base from V and 10 bases from J, with 13 bases between. The CDR3 length is 13 residues. The CDR3 nucleotides read TGTGCCAGCAGTTTATATGGGGCCGAGGTAGCTTTCTTT. Translated: CASSLYGAEVAFF. The full variable domain, with the rest looked up from reference TRBV28 and TRBJ1-1, is DVKVTQSSRYLVKRTGEKVFLECVQDMDHENMFWYRQDPGLGLRLIYFSYDVKMKEKGDIPEGYSVSREKKERFSLILESASTNQTSMYLCASSLYGAEVAFFGQGTRLTVV.

The chain combines TRBV4-2 with TRBJ2-1, with D maybe TRBD1 (6 bases). The CDR3 totals 13 residues. V was shortened by 4 bases and J by 6 bases, with 10 bases between the two germline ends. Germline V gene data show CDR1 as LGHNA and CDR2 as YNFKEQ. CDR3: CASSRDKTNEQFF. The CDR3 DNA sequence: TGTGCCAGCAGCCGGGACAAGACCAATGAGCAGTTCTTC.

J is TRBJ2-7 and V is TRBV30, with 7 bases identical to TRBD2. V shed 1 base and J 8 bases; nucleotides not matched to a gene: 5. CDR1 GTSNPN and CDR2 SVGIG come from the germline V gene (reference sequence). CDR3 length equals 12 residues. Here the CDR3 DNA reads TGTGCCTGGAGTGACACGGGGGGTAAGCAGTACTTC. Translating it yields CAWSDTGGKQYF.

The chain couples TRBV9 to TRBJ2-5; D ambiguous. Germline CDR1 SGDLS, CDR2 YYNGEE. V was cut by 1 base and J by 1 base, with 8 bases left in between. CDR3 length: 14 residues. The CDR3 protein is CASSVSSRQETQYF. In DNA form, the CDR3 reads TGTGCCAGCAGCGTAAGCTCGCGCCAAGAGACCCAGTACTTC. The whole variable domain, remainder taken from reference TRBV9 and TRBJ2-5, is DSGVTQTPKHLITATGQRVTLRCSPRSGDLSVYWYQQSLDQGLQFLIQYYNGEERAKGNILERFSAQQFPDLHSELNLSSLELGDSALYFCASSVSSRQETQYFGPGTRLLVL.